The source of this TCR beta chain is a study of T cell repertoires in cytomegalovirus infection (dated by TCRdb to the late 2010s). About the full investigation: Peptide stimulations targeted recently identified HLA-C-restricted CMV epitopes, whose presentation resists viral immunomodulation, together with well-studied HLA-B-restricted epitopes. Because public TCR beta signatures pointed to carriage of CMV infection together with the matching HLA type, the HLA type of each donor mattered for the analysis.

Inclusive of the bounding cysteine and phenylalanine, the CDR3 is 14 residues long. Here the CDR3 DNA is all that survives: 42 bases in frame from base 1. V and J lose 2 bases and 2 bases, and a span of 7 bases separates them. According to the germline V gene, CDR1 reads ENHRY and CDR2 reads SYGVKD. Study-wide findings and limitations: Carriers of CMV infection plus the relevant HLA type were discriminated by the cumulative frequency of public TCR beta family members in the study cohort and in an independent approximately 360-donor cohort. The ex vivo response was dominated by HLA-C-restricted CMV-specific TCR beta clonotypes, and the single most frequent clonotype in two of eight donors was supplied by these HLA-C-restricted clonotypes.

Concerning this clonotype: The antigen it recognizes is unknown. The input lacks base qualities; no much larger clone sits a single base away.

The run used an Illumina HiSeq 1500. In-frame beta chains were kept once TCRdb had trimmed the public reads at Q25 with fastp and called clones with MiXCR. A single entry per CDR3 protein holds the most common genes and DNA from its merged rows. The sample table contains 700,000 to 850,000 distinct CDR3 sequences; only one count was recorded for roughly 33% of them. The top ten constitute approximately 13% of the sample. The sample's treatment or condition label is to be understood as: in vitro stimulation with specific CMV peptide epitopes to enrich CMV-specific T cells. Sequenced material: cultured CD8+ T cells from PBMCs, taken from culture after CMV antigen stimulation. The origin of this receptor is a human donor in good health (CMV status not recorded). Some clones in this sample may be carry-over from other donors' samples. The chain couples TRBV10-3 to TRBJ2-1, with no confident D gene call. The CDR3 corresponds to CAISESAAYNEQFF. The DNA is as follows: TGTGCCATCAGTGAGAGCGCAGCCTACAATGAGCAGTTCTTC.